What follows are 27 T cell receptor beta chains derived from one specimen sequenced in a study of early T cells in non-severe SARS-CoV-2 infection. TCRdb re-derived calls from the 5' RACE reads in MiXCR, one entry per CDR3 protein. The sample carries about 89,000 distinct CDR3 sequences, roughly 14% recorded once. The sequencing sample was made of whole blood. The receptors stem from an adult who was a healthcare worker with PCR-confirmed SARS-CoV-2 infection or an uninfected control (not recorded which).

The chain couples TRBV29-1 to TRBJ2-1, with D tentatively TRBD2 (6 bases). Looked up from germline, CDR1 is SQVTM and CDR2 is ANQGSEA. This CDR3 is 14 amino acids long. V was shortened by 7 bases and J by 0 bases, with 13 bases between the two germline ends. Written as DNA, the CDR3 is TGCAGCGCCGGAGGGACCCCCTCCTACAATGAGCAGTTCTTC. Translated: CSAGGTPSYNEQFF.

V gene TRBV18 combines with J gene TRBJ2-1; 9 bases map to TRBD1. The CDR3 contains 16 residues. Germline V gene lookup returns CDR1 KGHSH and CDR2 LQKENI. The V and J ends lost 6 bases and 6 bases, in that order; junction bases with no gene match: 12. The CDR3 DNA follows: TGTGCCAGCTCGAAGGGGACAGGGACCGGGGGCAATGAGCAGTTCTTC. Amino acids: CASSKGTGTGGNEQFF.

This clonotype has just a few counts. The chain joins TRBV12-5 to TRBJ1-5; the match to TRBD1 covers 9 bases. The CDR3 runs to 17 residues. V gave up 4 bases and J gave up 2 bases; unmatched junction bases: 9. Germline V gene data show CDR1 as LGHNT and CDR2 as FRNRAP. The CDR3 spells CASGSTLDRGRNQPQHF. Written as DNA, the CDR3 is TGTGCTAGTGGTTCGACCTTGGACAGGGGTCGCAATCAGCCCCAGCATTTT.

This clonotype was found many times. The chain uses TRBV4-1 and TRBJ1-1; D remains unclear. The CDR3 length is 16 residues. The germline V gene has CDR1 MGHRA and CDR2 YSYEKL. V lost 0 bases, J lost 4 bases, and 15 bases lay in between. The CDR3 loop reads CASSQDFFYGVTEAFF. In DNA form, the CDR3 reads TGCGCCAGCAGCCAAGATTTCTTTTACGGAGTCACTGAAGCTTTCTTT.

This sequence joins TRBV9 and TRBJ2-3; the match to TRBD1 covers 7 bases. The CDR3 has 16 residues. The V segment lost 2 bases and the J segment 7 bases; nucleotides outside the gene matches: 13. Germline V gives CDR1 SGDLS, CDR2 YYNGEE. The DNA for the CDR3 is TGTGCCAGCAGCGTTGCACAGGGGTGGGTGTCCCATACGCAGTATTTT. Protein: CASSVAQGWVSHTQYF.

This clonotype was counted many times. J is TRBJ2-3 and V is TRBV7-2, with TRBD2 matching over 7 bases. CDR1 and CDR2 from the germline V gene are SGHTA and FQGNSA. With V trimmed by 4 bases and J by 11 bases, 6 bases remained unmatched. CDR3 length equals 12 residues. CDR3 sequence (DNA): TGTGCCAGCAGCTCCTACGGACTAGGGCAGTATTTT. Residues: CASSSYGLGQYF. The entire variable domain, with the rest obtained from reference TRBV7-2 and TRBJ2-3, is as follows: GAGVSQSPSNKVTEKGKDVELRCDPISGHTALYWYRQSLGQGLEFLIYFQGNSAPDKSGLPSDRFSAERTGGSVSTLTIQRTQQEDSAVYLCASSSYGLGQYFGPGTRLTVL.

This clonotype was seen more than once but under ten times. The CDR3 nucleotides are TGTGCCAGCAGCGTGACTAGCGGGGGATACGAGCAGTACGTC. Residues: CASSVTSGGYEQYV. The genes are TRBV7-2 and TRBJ2-7; TRBD2 matches 12 bases. V shed 5 bases, J shed 4 bases, and the junction held 3 bases outside the gene matches. The CDR3 runs 14 residues. From germline, CDR1 is SGHTA and CDR2 FQGNSA.

The rearrangement joins TRBV7-3 to TRBJ2-2; tentative D call: TRBD2 (5 bases). Germline loops: CDR1 SGHTA, CDR2 FQGTGA. Trimming shortened V by 1 base and J by 6 bases, and 9 bases separated the two germline ends. The length of the CDR3 is 14 residues. CDR3 protein: CASSLSLGAGELFF. The CDR3 DNA is TGTGCCAGCAGCTTAAGCTTGGGAGCCGGGGAGCTGTTTTTT. Looking up the rest from reference TRBV7-3 and TRBJ2-2 gives the full variable domain: GAGVSQTPSNKVTEKGKYVELRCDPISGHTALYWYRQSLGQGPEFLIYFQGTGAADDSGLPNDRFFAVRPEGSVSTLKIQRTERGDSAVYLCASSLSLGAGELFFGEGSRLTVL.

This clonotype was counted once. The V and J genes are TRBV4-1 and TRBJ2-1; 8 nucleotides line up with TRBD2. Germline-derived CDR1 and CDR2 are MGHRA and YSYEKL. With 1 base clipped from V and 7 bases from J, the junction kept 12 bases outside the gene matches. This CDR3 spans 17 amino acids. CDR3 in amino acids: CASSQANGAGTRNEQFF. CDR3 sequence (DNA): TGCGCCAGCAGCCAAGCAAATGGCGCCGGGACTAGGAATGAGCAGTTCTTC.

This clonotype was recorded a few times. The V and J genes are TRBV18 and TRBJ2-7, with D hard to call. The V end was cut by 4 bases, the J end by 4 bases, with 8 bases between. Germline V gene sequence: CDR1 KGHSH, CDR2 LQKENI. The CDR3 runs 12 residues. Written as DNA, the CDR3 is TGTGCCAGCTCACAAGACGGGTACGAGCAGTACGTC. Protein: CASSQDGYEQYV.

The rearrangement uses TRBV5-1 and TRBJ1-6, with D unclear. This CDR3 has 13 amino acids. Trimming shortened V by 0 bases and J by 5 bases, and 3 bases separated the two germline ends. Germline CDR1 SGHRS, CDR2 YFSETQ. The DNA for the CDR3 is TGCGCCAGCAGCTTGGAGCATAATTCACCCCTCCACTTT. Protein product: CASSLEHNSPLHF. Full variable domain (remainder filled in from reference TRBV5-1 and TRBJ1-6): KAGVTQTPRYLIKTRGQQVTLSCSPISGHRSVSWYQQTPGQGLQFLFEYFSETQRNKGNFPGRFSGRQFSNSRSEMNVSTLELGDSALYLCASSLEHNSPLHFGNGTRLTVT.

This clonotype was counted between two and nine times. DNA for the CDR3: TGCAGTGCTCAACCCCGACGCGGATACGAGCAGTACGTC. Its translation is CSAQPRRGYEQYV. This chain joins TRBV20-1 and TRBJ2-7, with D uncertain. The germline V gene encodes CDR1 DFQATT and CDR2 SNEGSKA (reference sequence). Trimming stripped 5 bases from V and 4 bases from J, with 15 bases between. The CDR3 is made up of 13 amino acids.

This clonotype was found many times. The gene calls are TRBV7-9 and TRBJ2-3; D tentatively reads TRBD1 or TRBD2 (6 bases each). CDR1 SEHNR and CDR2 FQNEAQ come from the germline V gene (reference sequence). V lost 1 base, J lost 0 bases, and 8 bases lay in between. This CDR3 has 15 amino acids. CDR3 region: CASSLGGASTDTQYF. The DNA of the CDR3 is TGTGCCAGCAGCTTAGGGGGGGCTAGCACAGATACGCAGTATTTT.

The chain combines TRBV11-2 with TRBJ2-7; maybe TRBD1 (5 bases). V lost 6 bases to trimming and J lost 2 bases, with 11 bases between them. Germline V gene lookup returns CDR1 SGHAT and CDR2 FQNNGV. There are 13 residues in the CDR3. In nucleotides, the CDR3 is TGTGCCAGCAGACAGGCCTCGACCTACGAGCAGTACGTC. This encodes CASRQASTYEQYV.

The sample holds a few counts of this clonotype. The rearrangement joins TRBV28 to TRBJ1-1, with a tentative D call TRBD1 (6 bases). From germline, CDR1 is MDHEN and CDR2 SYDVKM. This CDR3 region has 14 residues. The germline V and J ends were trimmed by 2 bases and 1 base, with 8 bases remaining between them. For the CDR3, the DNA is TGTGCCAGCAGTTTAAGAGGGGGGAACACTGAAGCTTTCTTT. Translating gives CASSLRGGNTEAFF.

This clonotype was observed a few times. J is TRBJ2-2 and V is TRBV12-3 or TRBV12-4; 7 positions agree with TRBD1. V shed 6 bases, J shed 4 bases, and the junction held 5 bases outside the gene matches. This CDR3 contains 14 residues. The CDR3 DNA reads TGTGCCAGCAGGCCGACAGGGCTCACCGGGGAGCTGTTTTTT. Protein: CASRPTGLTGELFF.

This clonotype was seen more than once but under ten times. This chain links TRBV21-1 with TRBJ1-1; the tabulated D call, TRBD1, remains unverified against the DNA. TRBV21-1 is assigned pseudogene status. The CDR3 length is 13 residues. CDR3 residues: CASSKAGAVEAFF. DNA for the CDR3: TGTGCCAGCAGCAAAGCGGGGGCAGTTGAAGCTTTCTTT.

This clonotype was seen more than once but under ten times. The CDR3, as DNA: TGTGCTAGTGGTTTGGTCGTGTGGGAATCTTACTCCTACGAGCAGTACGTC. It specifies CASGLVVWESYSYEQYV. J is TRBJ2-7 and V is TRBV12-5; unclear D gene. The germline V and J ends were trimmed by 0 bases and 0 bases, with 15 bases remaining between them. Germline V CDR1 and CDR2: LGHNT, FRNRAP. CDR3 length: 17 residues.

The chain carries TRBV12-3 or TRBV12-4 and TRBJ2-2; TRBD2 matches at 12 bases. This CDR3 is 14 amino acids long. Germline trimming cut 5 bases from V and 6 bases from J; bases unmatched to any gene: 1. CDR3: CASSASGGAGELFF. In DNA, the CDR3 is TGTGCCAGCAGTGCTAGCGGGGGGGCCGGGGAGCTGTTTTTT.

This clonotype was counted at least ten times. The V gene is TRBV6-1, the J gene TRBJ2-2; TRBD2 agrees at 7 bases. The CDR3 runs 17 residues. The germline V gene encodes CDR1 MNHNS and CDR2 SASEGT. Trimming took 5 bases from V and 0 from J; bases not matched to a gene: 9. The CDR3 spells CASSPLRLAANTGELFF. CDR3 in DNA: TGTGCCAGCAGTCCCCTCAGACTAGCTGCGAACACCGGGGAGCTGTTTTTT.

The chain's CDR3 is CASSLNGADHLFLYGYTF. The CDR3 DNA is TGTGCCAGCAGCTTGAATGGGGCAGACCATCTATTCCTCTATGGCTACACCTTC. The rearrangement uses TRBV7-9 and TRBJ1-2; perhaps TRBD1 as D (5 bases). There are 18 residues in the CDR3. With 3 bases removed from V and 4 bases from J, the gap between germline ends came to 24 bases. Germline assignment: CDR1 SEHNR and CDR2 FQNEAQ (reference sequence). Full variable domain (outside the CDR3, taken from reference TRBV7-9 and TRBJ1-2): DTGVSQNPRHKITKRGQNVTFRCDPISEHNRLYWYRQTLGQGPEFLTYFQNEAQLEKSRLLSDRFSAERPKGSFSTLEIQRTEQGDSAMYLCASSLNGADHLFLYGYTFGSGTRLTVV.

The rearrangement links TRBV5-6 to TRBJ1-1; the D is unclear. Germline CDR1 reads SGHDT; CDR2 reads YYEEEE. The CDR3 contains 13 residues. V was shortened by 0 bases and J by 1 base, with 4 bases between the two germline ends. The CDR3 bases are TGTGCCAGCAGCTTGGCTACGAACACTGAAGCTTTCTTT. As protein: CASSLATNTEAFF.

This clonotype was found a few times. J is TRBJ2-3 and V is TRBV7-8, with D possibly TRBD1 on 6 matching bases. The CDR3 totals 14 residues. Germline values: CDR1 SGHVS, CDR2 FQNEAQ. Trimming removed 2 bases at V and 3 bases at J, with 9 bases between. The DNA for the CDR3 is TGTGCCAGCAGCTTACGAGGGGGTACAGATACGCAGTATTTT. Translated: CASSLRGGTDTQYF.

This clonotype appeared many times. V is TRBV18 and J is TRBJ2-6; 8 nucleotides agree with TRBD2. V lost 2 bases, J lost 2 bases, and 2 bases stayed unmatched. Germline V gene sequence: CDR1 KGHSH, CDR2 LQKENI. The CDR3 is 16 amino acids. The CDR3 sequence is CASSPYGRAGANVLTF. CDR3 DNA sequence: TGTGCCAGCTCACCATACGGGAGGGCTGGGGCCAACGTCCTGACTTTC.

Many counts were recorded for this clonotype. This rearrangement joins TRBV11-3 to TRBJ2-3, with D perhaps TRBD2 (6 bases). Germline V gene sequence: CDR1 SGHNT, CDR2 YENEEA. There are 17 residues in the CDR3. V gave up 4 bases and J gave up 6 bases, with 23 bases separating them. The CDR3 is CASSSSFSGDDSDTQYF. CDR3 nucleotides: TGTGCCAGCAGCTCCAGCTTTTCGGGGGACGACTCGGATACGCAGTATTTT.

The chain couples TRBV20-1 to TRBJ1-2; D not certain. This CDR3 is 11 amino acids long. Germline V CDR1 and CDR2: DFQATT, SNEGSKA (reference sequence). Trimming shortened V by 3 bases and J by 3 bases, and 5 bases separated the two germline ends. CDR3: CSASADYGYTF. CDR3 sequence (DNA): TGCAGTGCTAGCGCGGACTATGGCTACACCTTC.

In this sample, this clonotype turned up a few times. The genes are TRBV7-3 and TRBJ2-6; no reliable D call. The CDR3 totals 18 residues. V lost 1 base and J lost 0, with 13 bases in between. Germline V gene lookup returns CDR1 SGHTA and CDR2 FQGTGA. The CDR3 sequence: CASSLMGTTSSGANVLTF. The CDR3 DNA reads as TGTGCCAGCAGCTTAATGGGTACTACCTCCTCTGGGGCCAACGTCCTGACTTTC.